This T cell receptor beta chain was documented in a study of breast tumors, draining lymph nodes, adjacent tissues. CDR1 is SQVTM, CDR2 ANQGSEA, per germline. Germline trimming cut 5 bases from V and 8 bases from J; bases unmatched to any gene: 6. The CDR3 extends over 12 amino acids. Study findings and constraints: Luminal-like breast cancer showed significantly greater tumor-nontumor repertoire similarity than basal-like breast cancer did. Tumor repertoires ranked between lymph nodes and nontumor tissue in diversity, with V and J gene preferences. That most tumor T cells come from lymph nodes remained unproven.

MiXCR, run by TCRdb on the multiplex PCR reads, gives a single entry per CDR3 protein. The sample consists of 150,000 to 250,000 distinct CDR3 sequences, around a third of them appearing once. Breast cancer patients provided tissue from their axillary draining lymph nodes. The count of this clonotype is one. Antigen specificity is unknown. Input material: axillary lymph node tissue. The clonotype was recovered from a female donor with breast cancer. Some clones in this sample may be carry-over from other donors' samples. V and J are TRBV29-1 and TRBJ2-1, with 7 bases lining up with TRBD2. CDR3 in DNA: TGCAGCGTTCTGTTGGGAGGGCATGAGCAGTTCTTC. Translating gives CSVLLGGHEQFF.